Listed here are 18 T cell receptor beta chains from one sample, sequenced in a study of Tregs in tolerant kidney transplant recipients. Profiling relied on immunoSEQ multiplex PCR, and the TCRdb table lists in-frame clones only, not all of them. Recorded for this sample: around 33,000 clones. The material was CD8+ T cells from blood, obtained before the transplant. The receptors stem from a human donor who received a combined kidney and bone marrow transplant.

To note about this clone: The read stops 3 residues short of the end of the CDR3; the missing end is completed from the germline J gene. This chain joins TRBV2 and TRBJ2-7, with D possibly being TRBD1 or TRBD2 (6 bases each). The CDR3 is made up of 11 amino acids. Germline CDR1 is SNHLY and CDR2 is FYNNEI. V was cut by 11 bases and J by 2 bases, with 10 bases left in between. The DNA read from the CDR3 is TGTGCCGGAGGGGACACCTACGAG. This sequence encodes CAGGDTYE. In full, the CDR3 reads CAGGDTYEQYF.

Concerning this clone: The CDR3 end falls 3 residues outside the read, so it is completed with the germline J gene. The V gene is TRBV6-1, the J gene TRBJ2-5; TRBD1 matches 8 bases. This CDR3 has 17 amino acids. Germline lookup yields CDR1 MNHNS and CDR2 SASEGT. J was trimmed by 5 bases and V by 0 bases; bases with no gene match: 11. Incomplete CDR3 DNA: TGTGCCAGCAGTGAAGCGCCGGGCCAGGGGGCCGGGGAGACC. This encodes CASSEAPGQGAGET. The complete CDR3 sequence is CASSEAPGQGAGETQYF.

Details on this clone: From the germline J gene comes the end of the CDR3, since the read stops 3 residues before it. This sequence joins TRBV11-2 and TRBJ2-7; D unclear. The CDR3 consists of 11 residues. V was shortened by 7 bases and J by 5 bases, with 9 bases between the two germline ends. Germline loops: CDR1 SGHAT, CDR2 FQNNGV. CDR3 protein: CASTAIHEQYF. The covered CDR3 bases are TGTGCCAGCACCGCTATCCACGAG.

On this clone: The read comes to an end 3 residues before the CDR3 does, leaving the germline J gene to fill in the end. The chain employs TRBV2 and TRBJ1-1; 8 bases are shared with TRBD1. This CDR3 has 18 amino acids. After removal of 6 bases from V and 2 bases from J, the junction contained 17 bases not matched to a gene. CDR1 and CDR2 (germline): SNHLY, FYNNEI. CDR3: CASRDPGGSGGGNTEAFF. The covered CDR3 bases are TGTGCCAGCAGAGACCCAGGGGGCTCGGGCGGGGGAAACACTGAA.

Points on this clone: Coverage ceases 3 residues before the CDR3 finishes, and the germline J gene fills in the end. The chain uses TRBV13 and TRBJ2-7; 7 nucleotides align to TRBD2. V was clipped by 0 bases and J by 0 bases; unmatched bases: 5. The germline V gene has CDR1 PRHDT and CDR2 FYEKMQ (reference sequence). CDR3 length equals 16 residues. The part of the CDR3 DNA that was read is TGTGCCAGCAGCTTAGGAAGCGGGGTGTCCTCCTACGAG. Translated: CASSLGSGVSSYE. In full, the CDR3 reads CASSLGSGVSSYEQYF.

Details on this clone: The CDR3 is cut off 3 residues early in the read; its end comes from the germline J gene. V and J are TRBV19 and TRBJ2-7; D perhaps matches TRBD2 (6 bases). The CDR3 runs 14 residues. V lost 3 bases and J lost 4, with 13 bases in between. Germline CDR1 and CDR2: LNHDA and SQIVND (reference sequence). The CDR3 sequence: CASSIKGLLYEQYF. Partial CDR3 DNA: TGTGCCAGTAGTATCAAGGGACTCCTGTACGAG. Full variable domain (remainder filled in from reference TRBV19 and TRBJ2-7): DGGITQSPKYLFRKEGQNVTLSCEQNLNHDAMYWYRQDPGQGLRLIYYSQIVNDFQKGDIAEGYSVSREKKESFPLTVTSAQKNPTAFYLCASSIKGLLYEQYFGPGTRLTVT.

As to this clone: The read ends 3 residues early relative to the CDR3; the germline J gene fills the gap. V is TRBV5-5 and J is TRBJ1-1; D is ambiguous. V dropped 4 bases and J dropped 2 bases, with 9 bases sitting between them. The CDR3 sequence is 13 residues long. Germline V gives CDR1 SGHKS, CDR2 YYEKEE (reference sequence). The CDR3 loop reads CASSPLGNTEAFF. The covered CDR3 bases are TGTGCCAGCAGCCCATTGGGCAACACTGAA.

About this clone itself: The missing CDR3 end, 3 residues past where the read stops, is filled in from the germline J gene. The chain carries TRBV16 and TRBJ1-1; D is possibly TRBD1 (5 bases). CDR3 length: 18 residues. Germline loops: CDR1 KGHSY, CDR2 FQNENV. The V end was cut by 4 bases, the J end by 0 bases, with 21 bases between. The part of the CDR3 DNA that was read is TGTGCCAGCAGCCCCTTCTTAACAGGCAAGACCTTGAACACTGAA. This encodes CASSPFLTGKTLNTE. Given in full, the CDR3 is CASSPFLTGKTLNTEAFF.

Of note for this clone: The read ends 3 residues shy of where the CDR3 ends; the end is completed using the germline J gene. The chain links TRBV20-1 to TRBJ2-7; TRBD1 matches at 7 bases. The CDR3 has 17 amino acids. Germline CDR1 is DFQATT and CDR2 is SNEGSKA (reference sequence). J was trimmed by 0 bases and V by 3 bases; bases with no gene match: 14. CDR3: CSARQQPHWDSSYEQYF. The CDR3 bases that were read are TGCAGTGCTAGGCAACAACCTCATTGGGACAGCTCCTACGAG.

Concerning this clone: The read stops 3 residues short of the end of the CDR3; the missing end is completed from the germline J gene. The chain combines TRBV7-2 with TRBJ2-3; the D is unclear. V was pared by 1 base and J by 2 bases, with 7 bases between. CDR3 length: 14 residues. Germline V lookup: CDR1 SGHTA, CDR2 FQGNSA. CDR3 protein: CASSLVAVTDTQYF. The covered CDR3 bases are TGTGCCAGCAGCTTAGTGGCGGTCACAGATACG. Full variable domain (outside the CDR3, taken from reference TRBV7-2 and TRBJ2-3): GAGVSQSPSNKVTEKGKDVELRCDPISGHTALYWYRQSLGQGLEFLIYFQGNSAPDKSGLPSDRFSAERTGGSVSTLTIQRTQQEDSAVYLCASSLVAVTDTQYFGPGTRLTVL.

As for this clone: The read finishes 3 residues shy of the CDR3 end, and the germline J gene is used to complete it. V usage is TRBV5-6 and J usage is TRBJ2-1; TRBD1 matches at 12 bases. The V gene's germline CDR1 is SGHDT and CDR2 YYEEEE. The CDR3 runs to 14 residues. The V segment lost 3 bases and the J segment 8 bases; nucleotides outside the gene matches: 3. The covered CDR3 bases are TGTGCCAGCAGCTGGGACAGGGGGCTACATGAG. Translated, it gives CASSWDRGLHE. The full-length CDR3 reads as CASSWDRGLHEQFF. Variable domain in full (rest from reference TRBV5-6 and TRBJ2-1): DAGVTQSPTHLIKTRGQQVTLRCSPKSGHDTVSWYQQALGQGPQFIFQYYEEEERQRGNFPDRFSGHQFPNYSSELNVNALLLGDSALYLCASSWDRGLHEQFFGPGTRLTVL.

Concerning this clone: The sequenced fragment ends 3 residues before the CDR3 boundary, so the rest is inferred from the germline J gene. V and J are TRBV19 and TRBJ2-3; 11 bases match TRBD1. With 9 bases clipped from V and 5 bases from J, the junction kept 4 bases outside the gene matches. Per germline, CDR1 LNHDA and CDR2 SQIVND (reference sequence). The CDR3 spans 13 residues. The DNA read from the CDR3 is TGTGCCAGGGGGACAGGGGGGATAGATACG. It encodes CARGTGGIDT. The whole CDR3 protein reads CARGTGGIDTQYF.

The DNA read from the CDR3 is TGCGCCAGCAGTGACAGCGCAGGGACTTCTCATTACTACAATGAG. Translated, it gives CASSDSAGTSHYYNE. The full-length CDR3 reads as CASSDSAGTSHYYNEQFF. J is TRBJ2-1 and V is TRBV10-2; tentative D call: TRBD2 (6 bases). The read terminates 3 residues before the CDR3 end, so the remaining end is supplied by the germline J gene. The germline V gene encodes CDR1 WSHSY and CDR2 SAAADI. CDR3 size: 18 residues. V dropped 3 bases and J dropped 3 bases, with 21 bases sitting between them.

Points on this clone: From the germline J gene comes the end of the CDR3, since the read stops 3 residues before it. This chain joins TRBV10-2 and TRBJ2-7, with a weak D call TRBD1 (6 bases). The CDR3 is made up of 15 amino acids. The germline CDR1 and CDR2 sequences are WSHSY and SAAADI. V lost 6 bases to trimming and J lost 1 base, with 16 bases between them. The part of the CDR3 DNA that was read is TGCGCCAGCAGAGAGATTGGACAGATTTCCTACGAG. Its translation is CASREIGQISYE. The full CDR3 is CASREIGQISYEQYF.

Details on this clone: The read ends 3 residues shy of where the CDR3 ends; the end is completed using the germline J gene. V gene TRBV5-1 combines with J gene TRBJ2-3, with 13 bases lining up with TRBD2. The CDR3 is 17 amino acids. Germline trimming cut 3 bases from V and 4 bases from J; bases unmatched to any gene: 8. CDR1 and CDR2 (germline): SGHRS, YFSETQ. Here the CDR3 reads CASSWLLAGGPADTQYF. CDR3 DNA, as far as it was read: TGCGCCAGCAGCTGGTTACTAGCGGGAGGGCCAGCAGATACG.

Of note for this clone: With the read ending 3 residues before the CDR3 end, the germline J gene is used to fill in that end. The chain uses TRBV19 and TRBJ1-5, with no clear D. V lost 5 bases and J 4 bases, leaving 9 bases between the germline ends. The germline V gene has CDR1 LNHDA and CDR2 SQIVND (reference sequence). The CDR3 loop spans 13 amino acids. The covered CDR3 bases are TGTGCCAGTAGTCCCGCGGGTAATCAGCCC. This codes for CASSPAGNQP. The full CDR3 protein reads CASSPAGNQPQHF. Variable domain in full (rest from reference TRBV19 and TRBJ1-5): DGGITQSPKYLFRKEGQNVTLSCEQNLNHDAMYWYRQDPGQGLRLIYYSQIVNDFQKGDIAEGYSVSREKKESFPLTVTSAQKNPTAFYLCASSPAGNQPQHFGDGTRLSIL.

The CDR3 sequence is CASSPLDRAANYGYTF. The DNA read from the CDR3 is TGTGCCAGCTCACCACTTGACAGGGCCGCTAACTATGGC. The chain uses TRBV18 and TRBJ1-2; 7 nucleotides agree with TRBD1. The read stops 3 residues short of the end of the CDR3; the missing end is completed from the germline J gene. Germline-derived CDR1 and CDR2 are KGHSH and LQKENI. Trimming took 1 base from V and 0 from J; bases not matched to a gene: 5. This CDR3 contains 16 residues.

As regards this clone: The read gets to within 3 residues of the CDR3 end, and the germline J gene fills in the rest. This chain joins TRBV5-1 and TRBJ2-2; D is unresolved. This CDR3 has 12 amino acids. V was cut by 2 bases and J by 6 bases, with 5 bases left in between. Germline CDR1 and CDR2: SGHRS and YFSETQ. CDR3 protein: CASSFPAGELFF. The sequenced part of the CDR3 DNA is TGCGCCAGCAGCTTCCCTGCCGGGGAG.